This TCR beta chain emerged from a study of shared clonotypes between healthy human individuals (dated by TCRdb to 2018 to 2021). In the study overall: The cohort comprised two women and a few men aged 18 to 49 years. Per donor, three plates each were used for CD4 naive and CD4 memory, two for CD8 naive, and one for CD8 memory. Blood TCR repertoires of a handful of healthy adults were deeply sequenced to estimate repertoire size and the extent of clonotype sharing between individuals. To increase sequencing depth and limit assay-specific biases, TCR repertoire library preparation and sequencing were carried out by different laboratories using diverse techniques. Leukapheresis yielded between about 0.94 and 10 billion PBMCs per donor.

Donors were healthy HIV-negative adults with no recently reported acute infections or vaccinations. Every donor was a Caucasian adult residing in Nashville, Tennessee, USA. Magnetic negative selection was used to enrich CD4+ T cells, after which naive cells were positively selected on CD45RA and the negative fraction became the memory subset. After blood collection by leukapheresis, PBMCs were isolated using Ficoll-Histopaque density gradient centrifugation and then cryopreserved in the vapor phase of liquid nitrogen. Analytical flow cytometry was used to check the purity and quantity of each magnetically sorted T cell population. Genomic DNA was isolated from each sorted fraction and quantified by UV absorbance on a Nanodrop 2000c. Concerning this clone: The clone's antigen remains unknown. Base qualities are missing; no much larger clone stands one base away.

Using the deep immunoSEQ assay, TCR CDR3 regions were amplified from genomic DNA by multiplex PCR. Extracted genomic DNA from each cell subset was spread evenly across all wells of several immunoSEQ 96-well plates, with each plate serving as a replicate. Each replicate PCR for sorted subsets received 200 ng genomic DNA, equal to 30,000 or so T cell genomes. Purified libraries were quantified with a Qubit 3.0 fluorometer, sized on a Bioanalyzer 2100, and re-quantified with the KAPA Library Quantification kit. A separate single-read 150-cycle Illumina NextSeq 550 flow cell was used to sequence each immunoSEQ 96-well plate. As for how the authors treated the data: Because the immunoSEQ output held only junctional sequences and lacked quality scores, the filtering could not match the filtering applied to full-length reads. Sequences were annotated with PyIR, a Python wrapper for IgBLAST v1.9, using IMGT germline references to assign V/J genes and CDR3. Reads were filtered out if the reads had weak V/J assignments (E-value above 1e-6), no CDR3, stop codons, out-of-frame junctions, or ambiguous translated residues. V3J clonotypes were defined as sequences sharing the same inferred V gene, J gene, and CDR3 amino acid sequence. Percentage overlap between repertoires was computed as shared unique clonotypes divided by the size of the smaller repertoire. RTK rarefaction, the Chao1 estimator, and Recon v2.1 estimates of unobserved clonotypes were used to assess repertoire richness. For all TCRbeta clonotypes obtained by the gDNA method from a handful of donors, generation probabilities were computed with OLGA. In TCRdb, the immuneACCESS table is reduced to in-frame sequences with V and J assigned. These tables do not hold every clone; where another copy was compared, an unresolved V gene accounts for under half, and the others remain unexplained. V and J calls and clone size are copied from that table; D and trimming were computed from the DNA. For this sample there are hundreds of thousands of clones; around three quarters appear just once. Clones ranked in the top ten supply around 1.8% of the sample.

Overall study results and their limits: Across four donors, approximately 5% of naive CD4, approximately 3.6% of naive CD8, about 2.3% of memory CD4, and 0.3% to 0.45% of memory CD8 clonotypes were shared. Sampling was limited to blood, and TCR repertoires in tissue likely differ from TCR repertoires in blood. Rarefaction of sorted-subset datasets indicated incomplete sequencing despite the large sequencing depth. Compared with non-shared clonotypes, clonotypes shared by all four sorted-subset donors had higher generation probabilities. Based on pairwise subsampling, the degree of clonotype sharing among donors was expected to be affected by sequencing depth. Estimated clonotype richness was generally larger for naive than for memory subsets. Because the study included only a small number of donors, the genetic and exposure-history diversity represented was limited.

Compared with germline, V lacks 3 bases and J lacks 5 bases; bases without a gene match: 6. Including the terminal cysteine and phenylalanine, the CDR3 comprises 14 residues. Just CDR3 DNA is preserved here, 42 bases in frame from base 1. Reading the germline V gene (reference sequence) gives CDR1 GTSNPN and CDR2 SVGIG. The sequenced sample consisted of memory CD4+ T cells sorted from blood. In the paper's terms, the cell subset or site label means: CD45RA-negative fraction. The sequence joins TRBV30 to TRBJ2-2; 7 junctional bases match TRBD1. This TCR came from a young woman in good health. The sequence in DNA is TGTGCCTGGAGCCAAGACAGGGAAACCGGGGAGCTGTTTTTT. This is translated as CAWSQDRETGELFF.